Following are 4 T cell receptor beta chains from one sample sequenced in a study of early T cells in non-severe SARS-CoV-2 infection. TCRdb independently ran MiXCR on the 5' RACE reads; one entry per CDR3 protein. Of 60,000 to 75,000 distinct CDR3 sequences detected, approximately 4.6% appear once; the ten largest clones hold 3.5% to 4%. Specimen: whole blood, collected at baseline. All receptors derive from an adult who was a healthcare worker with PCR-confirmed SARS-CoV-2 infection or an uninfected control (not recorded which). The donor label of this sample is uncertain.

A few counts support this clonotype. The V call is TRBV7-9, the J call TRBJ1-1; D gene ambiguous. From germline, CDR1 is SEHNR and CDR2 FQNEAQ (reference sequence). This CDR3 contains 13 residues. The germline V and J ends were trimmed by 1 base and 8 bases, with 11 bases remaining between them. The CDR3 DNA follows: TGTGCCAGCAGCTTAGAGTACAGCCGAGAAGCTTTCTTT. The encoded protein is CASSLEYSREAFF. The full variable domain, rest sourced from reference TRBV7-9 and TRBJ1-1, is DTGVSQNPRHKITKRGQNVTFRCDPISEHNRLYWYRQTLGQGPEFLTYFQNEAQLEKSRLLSDRFSAERPKGSFSTLEIQRTEQGDSAMYLCASSLEYSREAFFGQGTRLTVV.

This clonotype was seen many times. The CDR3: CASSSRLAGGFYTSTDTQYF. CDR3 in DNA: TGTGCCAGCAGCTCTCGACTAGCGGGGGGCTTCTATACGAGCACAGATACGCAGTATTTT. This chain connects TRBV9 to TRBJ2-3; 13 nucleotides agree with TRBD2. Germline assignment: CDR1 SGDLS and CDR2 YYNGEE. The CDR3 covers 20 residues. V was clipped by 4 bases and J by 0 bases; unmatched bases: 14.

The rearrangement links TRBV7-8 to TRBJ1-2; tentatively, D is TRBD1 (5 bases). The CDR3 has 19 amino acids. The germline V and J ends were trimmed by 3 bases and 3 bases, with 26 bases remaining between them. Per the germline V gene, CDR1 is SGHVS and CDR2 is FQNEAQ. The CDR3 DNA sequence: TGTGCCAGCAGCTTGGGCAGCGGGCGGCAGGGCCATAGATACTATGGCTACACCTTC. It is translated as CASSLGSGRQGHRYYGYTF.

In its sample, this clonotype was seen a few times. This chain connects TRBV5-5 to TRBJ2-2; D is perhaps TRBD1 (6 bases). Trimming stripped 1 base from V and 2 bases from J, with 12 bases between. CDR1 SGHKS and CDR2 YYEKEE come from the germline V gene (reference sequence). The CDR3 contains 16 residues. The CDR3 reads CASSLLAGANTGELFF. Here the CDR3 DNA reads TGTGCCAGCAGCTTGTTGGCAGGGGCCAACACCGGGGAGCTGTTTTTT.